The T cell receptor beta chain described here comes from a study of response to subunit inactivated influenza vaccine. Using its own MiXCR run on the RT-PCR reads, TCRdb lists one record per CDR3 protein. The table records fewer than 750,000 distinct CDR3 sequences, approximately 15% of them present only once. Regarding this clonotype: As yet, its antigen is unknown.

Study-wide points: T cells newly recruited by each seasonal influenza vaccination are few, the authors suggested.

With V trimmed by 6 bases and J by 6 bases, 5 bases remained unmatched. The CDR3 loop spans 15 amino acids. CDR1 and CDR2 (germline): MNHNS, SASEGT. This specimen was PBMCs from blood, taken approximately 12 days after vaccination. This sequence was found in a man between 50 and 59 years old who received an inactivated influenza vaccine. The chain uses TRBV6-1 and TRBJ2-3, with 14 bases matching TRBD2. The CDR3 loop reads CASSPTSGRADTQYF. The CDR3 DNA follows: TGTGCCAGCAGCCCGACTAGCGGGAGGGCCGATACGCAGTATTTT.